This TCR beta chain came from a study of control samples from healthy donors and cancer patients. Libraries were prepared by immunoSEQ multiplex PCR; TCRdb keeps only in-frame clonotypes and omits some of them. The sample comprises 130,000 or so clones, roughly nine tenths of which are singletons, and about 7.9% rests with the top ten. This CDR3 is 17 amino acids long. J lost 3 bases, V lost 5 bases, and 12 bases had no gene match. The V gene's germline CDR1 is SSHAT and CDR2 FNYEAQ (reference sequence). The sequenced sample consisted of PBMCs. The J gene is TRBJ2-1, the V gene TRBV7-7, with 8 bases fitting TRBD2. The clonotype originates from a man between 50 and 59 years old with head and neck cancer. The CDR3 is CASSPLQTGGFYNEQFF. DNA for the CDR3: TGTGCCAGCAGCCCTCTCCAGACGGGGGGGTTCTACAATGAGCAGTTCTTC. Variable domain in full (rest from reference TRBV7-7 and TRBJ2-1): GAGVSQSPRYKVTKRGQDVTLRCDPISSHATLYWYQQALGQGPEFLTYFNYEAQPDKSGLPSDRFSAERPEGSISTLTIQRTEQRDSAMYRCASSPLQTGGFYNEQFFGPGTRLTVL.